These T cell receptor beta chains were read from a single sample in a study of T cell repertoires in aging, cancer and after chemotherapy. One entry per CDR3 protein results from TCRdb running MiXCR on the multiplex PCR reads. This sample carries 1,500 to 2,000 distinct CDR3 sequences, roughly 22% of them seen once, and the ten largest clones take about 55%. The sequenced sample was blood. Source of these receptors: a human donor with a blood cancer. CDR3s include the opening cysteine and the closing phenylalanine or tryptophan. The D gene is left open where the match is weak. Not all rows give a size; the values are once, few, many and, for expanded clones, a class.

CDR3aa	CDR3nt	abundance	len	d_gene	v_gene	j_gene
CATSPPSDPRAYEQYF	TGTGCCACCAGCCCACCGTCGGATCCCCGGGCCTACGAGCAGTACTTC	medium-sized	16	-	TRBV15	TRBJ2-7
CASSIRGVSGNTIYF	TGTGCCAGTAGTATTCGGGGTGTATCTGGAAACACCATATATTTT	medium-sized	15	-	TRBV19	TRBJ1-3
CASRFGAGDSYNEQFF	TGTGCCAGCCGCTTTGGGGCAGGGGACTCCTACAATGAGCAGTTCTTC	-	16	-	TRBV12-3/TRBV12-4	TRBJ2-1
CASSHLGAGGPYEQYF	TGTGCCAGCAGCCATCTGGGAGCGGGAGGGCCTTACGAGCAGTACTTC	few	16	TRBD2	TRBV7-9	TRBJ2-7
CASSPRSGRAGSNIQYF	TGCGCCAGCAGCCCCCGGAGCGGGAGGGCCGGAAGTAACATTCAGTACTTC	-	17	TRBD2	TRBV4-1	TRBJ2-4
CASSSGQFYGYTF	TGTGCCAGCAGCTCTGGACAGTTCTATGGCTACACCTTC	medium-sized	13	-	TRBV5-6	TRBJ1-2
CASSLGAGYGYTF	TGTGCCAGCAGCTTAGGAGCGGGCTATGGCTACACCTTC	-	13	-	TRBV7-9	TRBJ1-2
CASSISGSNLNEQFF	TGTGCCAGTAGTATCAGCGGGAGTAACCTCAATGAGCAGTTCTTC	-	15	TRBD2	TRBV19	TRBJ2-1
CASSLGDVTYGYTF	TGTGCCAGCAGCTTAGGGGACGTCACCTATGGCTACACCTTC	-	14	-	TRBV11-2	TRBJ1-2
CSASSGRVSYEQYF	TGCAGTGCTAGTAGCGGGAGGGTGTCCTACGAGCAGTACTTC	few	14	TRBD2	TRBV20-1	TRBJ2-7